One sample yielded the 23 T cell receptor beta chains listed below, sequenced in a study of regulatory T cells in long-lasting Graves disease. Researchers made TCR beta libraries by using iRepertoire HTBI primers and running Arm-PCR on CDR3 regions. One entry per CDR3 protein results from TCRdb running MiXCR on the multiplex PCR reads. The repertoire holds about 470,000 distinct CDR3 sequences, with under 15% as singletons. Time point noted: newly diagnosed GD, antithyroid drugs for less than 3 months. There was RNA extracted from PBMCs, and the TCR library was made from it. These same records also appear under a second study, on T cells in Graves' hyperthyroidism and ophthalmopathy.

Sequences were derived from peripheral blood mononuclear cells (PBMCs), sampled at new diagnosis, from a patient treated with antithyroid drugs. The receptors derive from a woman aged 30 to 39 with Graves disease.

There are a few counts of this clonotype. The rearrangement links TRBV19 to TRBJ1-2; D is uncertain. Trimming removed 1 base from V and 0 bases from J, with 15 bases in between. Germline V gives CDR1 LNHDA, CDR2 SQIVND (reference sequence). This CDR3 spans 17 amino acids. The CDR3 DNA reads TGTGCCAGTAGTATAGTTGCCCCTGGTGGGGCTAACTATGGCTACACCTTC. Translation: CASSIVAPGGANYGYTF.

This clonotype was observed a handful of times. This chain connects TRBV3-1 to TRBJ2-3, with 11 bases that match TRBD2. The CDR3 has 16 residues. The germline gives CDR1 LGHDT, CDR2 YNNKEL (reference sequence). The junction had 7 bases not matched to a gene; V was cut back by 4 bases and J by 4 bases. The DNA of the CDR3 is TGTGCCAGCAGCCCCTTAGCGGGAGGGCCTTCAGATACGCAGTATTTT. Translated: CASSPLAGGPSDTQYF.

This clonotype was counted many times. V and J are TRBV6-2 or TRBV6-3 and TRBJ2-3; 9 bases line up with TRBD2. Germline V CDR1 and CDR2: MNHEY, SVGEGT. The CDR3 sequence is 18 residues long. V gave up 5 bases and J gave up 0 bases; unmatched junction bases: 12. The CDR3 coding sequence is TGTGCCAGCAGTGCCTTAGCGGGAGTTGTAATTAGCACAGATACGCAGTATTTT. Amino acid sequence: CASSALAGVVISTDTQYF.

This clonotype occurred a few times. The chain is built from TRBV5-1 and TRBJ1-6; D perhaps matches TRBD1 (5 bases). Per germline, CDR1 SGHRS and CDR2 YFSETQ. The V gene lost 5 bases and the J gene lost 9 bases, with 15 bases spanning the gap. This CDR3 is built from 14 residues. The CDR3 DNA reads TGCGCCAGCAGGCTGGGGCAGTTGGGTTCACCCCTCCACTTT. Translated: CASRLGQLGSPLHF.

This clonotype was picked up many times. The chain carries TRBV12-3 or TRBV12-4 and TRBJ2-1; D gene unclear. This CDR3 has 17 residues. V gave up 5 bases and J gave up 4 bases, with 21 bases separating them. CDR3 sequence: CASSPLSAINKYNEQFF. CDR3 nucleotide sequence: TGTGCCAGCAGTCCCCTCTCGGCGATCAATAAATACAATGAGCAGTTCTTC.

The chain carries TRBV11-2 and TRBJ2-1; the match to TRBD2 covers 10 bases. The CDR3 loop spans 16 amino acids. V trimming: 3 bases; J trimming: 6 bases; junction bases outside the gene matches: 8. The germline V gene has CDR1 SGHAT and CDR2 FQNNGV. The CDR3 DNA sequence: TGTGCCAGCAGCTTGGGAGGTAGCGGGAGGACCAATGAGCAGTTCTTC. Translated, it gives CASSLGGSGRTNEQFF.

The chain recombines TRBV6-1 with TRBJ2-6, with D possibly matching TRBD2 (6 bases). The V gene lost 4 bases and the J gene lost 0 bases, with 10 bases spanning the gap. This CDR3 spans 16 amino acids. From germline, CDR1 is MNHNS and CDR2 SASEGT. The CDR3, as DNA: TGTGCCAGCAGTGTAAATAGCGGCTCTGGGGCCAACGTCCTGACTTTC. Translation: CASSVNSGSGANVLTF.

This clonotype was counted at least ten times. This rearrangement joins TRBV12-3 or TRBV12-4 to TRBJ2-5, with D possibly matching TRBD2 (5 bases). The CDR3 loop spans 13 amino acids. The V and J ends lost 1 base and 3 bases respectively, with 6 bases between them. The CDR3 DNA is TGTGCCAGCAGTTTAGTGGAGGAAGAGACCCAGTACTTC. Translation: CASSLVEEETQYF.

This clonotype came up many times. This sequence joins TRBV6-2 or TRBV6-3 and TRBJ1-5; D perhaps matches TRBD1 (5 bases). From germline, CDR1 is MNHEY and CDR2 SVGEGT. Deletions cut 0 bases from V and 9 bases from J, with 9 bases between. The CDR3 is 13 residues long. Here the CDR3 DNA reads TGTGCCAGCAGTTACTCCGGGACTTCGCCCCAGCATTTT. Protein product: CASSYSGTSPQHF.

Details on this clonotype: A read error may explain this, as a much larger clone is one base away. CDR3 nucleotides: TGCAGTGCTAGAGATTCCGGGGGCAATCAGCCCCAGCATTTT. Amino acid sequence: CSARDSGGNQPQHF. The V call is TRBV20-1, the J call TRBJ1-5; D not certain. Germline CDR1 reads DFQATT; CDR2 reads SNEGSKA (reference sequence). The CDR3 runs 14 residues. The ends were cut back, 0 bases at V and 2 bases at J, with 8 bases in the middle.

This clonotype has more than one count but fewer than ten. V gene TRBV3-1 combines with J gene TRBJ2-5; 8 bases line up with TRBD2. Germline CDR1 and CDR2: LGHDT and YNNKEL (reference sequence). After removal of 7 bases from V and 5 bases from J, the junction contained 15 bases not matched to a gene. This CDR3 has 16 amino acids. The chain's CDR3 is CASKKGGASGSETQYF. Here the CDR3 DNA reads TGTGCCAGCAAAAAAGGGGGGGCCAGCGGGAGTGAGACCCAGTACTTC.

This clonotype has more than one count but fewer than ten. The chain uses TRBV19 and TRBJ2-5, with 8 nucleotides matching TRBD1. Germline-derived CDR1 and CDR2 are LNHDA and SQIVND (reference sequence). Unmatched junction bases numbered 8, after V lost 4 bases and J lost 1 base. CDR3 length equals 16 residues. Here the CDR3 DNA reads TGTGCCAGTAGTAAGCCCCTTGGGACAGGCCAAGAGACCCAGTACTTC. Translating gives CASSKPLGTGQETQYF.

In this sample, this clonotype turned up many times. The gene calls are TRBV3-1 and TRBJ2-7, with 9 bases identical to TRBD1. Germline CDR1 reads LGHDT; CDR2 reads YNNKEL (reference sequence). With 6 bases clipped from V and 2 bases from J, the junction kept 11 bases outside the gene matches. CDR3 length equals 16 residues. This CDR3 reads CASSQLPQGAPYEQYF. The CDR3 DNA sequence: TGTGCCAGCAGTCAACTTCCACAGGGGGCCCCCTACGAGCAGTACTTC.

This clonotype was observed a few times. This chain connects TRBV19 to TRBJ1-1; 7 bases map to TRBD1. J lost 4 bases, V lost 5 bases, and 10 bases had no gene match. Germline-derived CDR1 and CDR2 are LNHDA and SQIVND (reference sequence). The CDR3 length is 15 residues. CDR3: CASSPLRGGVTEAFF. The CDR3 bases are TGTGCCAGTAGTCCGCTGCGAGGGGGCGTCACTGAAGCTTTCTTT.

This clonotype was seen ten or more times. This chain uses TRBV15 with TRBJ2-7; 8 bases align to TRBD1. CDR3 length: 14 residues. Germline CDR1 and CDR2: LNHNV and YYDKDF (reference sequence). The trim removed 6 bases at V and 4 bases at J, leaving 8 bases unmatched. The CDR3 protein is CATRSDRVGYEQYF. Here the CDR3 DNA reads TGTGCCACCAGGTCGGACAGGGTCGGATACGAGCAGTACTTC.

This clonotype was counted ten times or more. J is TRBJ1-5 and V is TRBV28; 8 bases agree with TRBD1. CDR3 length: 14 amino acids. With V trimmed by 6 bases and J by 6 bases, 7 bases remained unmatched. Germline V gene sequence: CDR1 MDHEN, CDR2 SYDVKM. The CDR3 protein is CASSPGTGGQPQHF. CDR3 coding DNA: TGTGCCAGCAGCCCTGGGACAGGCGGTCAGCCCCAGCATTTT. The variable domain in full, completed from reference TRBV28 and TRBJ1-5, reads DVKVTQSSRYLVKRTGEKVFLECVQDMDHENMFWYRQDPGLGLRLIYFSYDVKMKEKGDIPEGYSVSREKKERFSLILESASTNQTSMYLCASSPGTGGQPQHFGDGTRLSIL.

This clonotype occurred many times. The rearrangement uses TRBV2 and TRBJ1-2, with 8 positions matching TRBD1. The CDR3 sequence is 13 residues long. The germline V gene has CDR1 SNHLY and CDR2 FYNNEI. V dropped 6 bases and J dropped 8; count of bases not matched to a gene: 8. The chain's CDR3 is CASRPTGGRGYTF. In DNA, the CDR3 is TGTGCCAGCAGACCTACAGGGGGTCGGGGCTACACCTTC.

The chain employs TRBV5-1 and TRBJ2-1; TRBD2 aligns across 11 bases. V dropped 2 bases and J dropped 8; count of bases not matched to a gene: 3. Germline-derived CDR1 and CDR2 are SGHRS and YFSETQ. This CDR3 is built from 14 residues. In DNA, the CDR3 is TGCGCCAGCAGCTTTAGCGGGAGGGATTATGAGCAGTTCTTC. It translates to CASSFSGRDYEQFF. The full variable domain, its missing parts supplied by reference TRBV5-1 and TRBJ2-1, is KAGVTQTPRYLIKTRGQQVTLSCSPISGHRSVSWYQQTPGQGLQFLFEYFSETQRNKGNFPGRFSGRQFSNSRSEMNVSTLELGDSALYLCASSFSGRDYEQFFGPGTRLTVL.

At least ten counts were recorded for this clonotype. The genes are TRBV6-1 and TRBJ2-5; the D call may be TRBD1 or TRBD2 (5 bases each). Germline CDR1 reads MNHNS; CDR2 reads SASEGT. The CDR3 is made up of 12 amino acids. Trimming took 6 bases from V and 5 from J, leaving 10 bases between them. In DNA form, the CDR3 reads TGTGCCAGCAGAGGGACGGTGGAGACCCAGTACTTC. Encoded protein: CASRGTVETQYF.

The genes are TRBV18 and TRBJ2-7; D uncertain. The V gene's germline CDR1 is KGHSH and CDR2 LQKENI. The CDR3 loop spans 15 amino acids. Trimming took off 2 bases at V and 5 bases at J, with 16 bases between the two ends. The CDR3 here is CASSPGLVLIDEQYF. The CDR3 DNA follows: TGTGCCAGCTCACCAGGGCTAGTCCTTATTGACGAGCAGTACTTC. The entire variable domain, with the rest obtained from reference TRBV18 and TRBJ2-7, is as follows: NAGVMQNPRHLVRRRGQEARLRCSPMKGHSHVYWYRQLPEEGLKFMVYLQKENIIDESGMPKERFSAEFPKEGPSILRIQQVVRGDSAAYFCASSPGLVLIDEQYFGPGTRLTVT.

This clonotype was detected ten times or more. V gene TRBV11-2 combines with J gene TRBJ2-5; unclear D gene. Germline CDR1 and CDR2: SGHAT and FQNNGV. The ends were cut back, 5 bases at V and 1 base at J, with 11 bases in the middle. This CDR3 contains 14 residues. CDR3 loop: CASSDPGPQETQYF. CDR3 in DNA: TGTGCCAGCAGCGATCCCGGGCCCCAAGAGACCCAGTACTTC.

This clonotype was seen at least ten times. The CDR3 sequence is CASSLFPDTDTQYF. In nucleotides, the CDR3 is TGTGCCAGCAGCTTATTTCCGGACACAGATACGCAGTATTTT. V usage is TRBV7-3 and J usage is TRBJ2-3; D is undetermined. The CDR3 totals 14 residues. CDR1 is SGHTA and CDR2 is FQGTGA in the germline V gene. V was pared by 2 bases and J by 2 bases, with 8 bases between. Full variable domain (remainder filled in from reference TRBV7-3 and TRBJ2-3): GAGVSQTPSNKVTEKGKYVELRCDPISGHTALYWYRQSLGQGPEFLIYFQGTGAADDSGLPNDRFFAVRPEGSVSTLKIQRTERGDSAVYLCASSLFPDTDTQYFGPGTRLTVL.

The sample holds a few counts of this clonotype. The chain recombines TRBV18 with TRBJ2-2; 8 positions agree with TRBD1. The CDR3 runs to 14 residues. From germline, CDR1 is KGHSH and CDR2 LQKENI. Trimming removed 5 bases from V and 6 bases from J; junction bases left unmatched: 5. The CDR3 spells CASSADRVAGELFF. CDR3 nucleotide sequence: TGTGCCAGCTCAGCGGACAGGGTCGCCGGGGAGCTGTTTTTT.